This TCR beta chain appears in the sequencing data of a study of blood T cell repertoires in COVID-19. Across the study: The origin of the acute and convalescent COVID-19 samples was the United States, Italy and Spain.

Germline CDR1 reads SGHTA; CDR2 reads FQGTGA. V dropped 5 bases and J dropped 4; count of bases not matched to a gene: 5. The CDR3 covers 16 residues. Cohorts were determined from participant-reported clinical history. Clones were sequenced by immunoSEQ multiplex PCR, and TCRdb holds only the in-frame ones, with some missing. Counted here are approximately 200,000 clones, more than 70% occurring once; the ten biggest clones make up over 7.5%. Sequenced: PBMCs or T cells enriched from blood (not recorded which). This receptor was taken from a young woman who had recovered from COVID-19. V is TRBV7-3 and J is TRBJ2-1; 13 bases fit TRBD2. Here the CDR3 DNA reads TGTGCCAGCAGCAAGAGGACTAGCGGGGGATACAATGAGCAGTTCTTC. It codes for CASSKRTSGGYNEQFF.